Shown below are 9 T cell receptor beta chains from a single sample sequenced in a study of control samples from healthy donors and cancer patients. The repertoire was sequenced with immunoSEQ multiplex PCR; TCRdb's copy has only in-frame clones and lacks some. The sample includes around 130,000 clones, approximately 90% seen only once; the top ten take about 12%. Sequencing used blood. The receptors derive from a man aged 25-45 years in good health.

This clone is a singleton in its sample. CDR3 protein: CASSENGDRGRWEQFF. CDR3 sequence (DNA): TGTGCCAGCAGTGAAAATGGGGACAGGGGACGATGGGAGCAGTTCTTC. The J gene is TRBJ2-1, the V gene TRBV2, with 10 bases that match TRBD1. CDR1 and CDR2 from the germline V gene are SNHLY and FYNNEI. This CDR3 is built from 16 residues. V shed 2 bases and J 10 bases; nucleotides not matched to a gene: 11.

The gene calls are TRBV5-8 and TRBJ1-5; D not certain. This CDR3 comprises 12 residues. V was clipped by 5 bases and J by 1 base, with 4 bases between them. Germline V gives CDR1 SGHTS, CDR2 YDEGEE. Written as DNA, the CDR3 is TGTGCCAGCAGTTACAGCAATCAGCCCCAGCATTTT. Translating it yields CASSYSNQPQHF.

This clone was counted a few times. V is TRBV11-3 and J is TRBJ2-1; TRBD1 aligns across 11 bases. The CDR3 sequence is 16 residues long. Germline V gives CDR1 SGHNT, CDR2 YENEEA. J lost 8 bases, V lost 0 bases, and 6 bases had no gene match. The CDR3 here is CASSLELGQGAYEQFF. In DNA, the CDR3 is TGTGCCAGCAGCTTAGAGTTAGGACAGGGGGCCTATGAGCAGTTCTTC. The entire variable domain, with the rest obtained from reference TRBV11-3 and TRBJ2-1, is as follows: EAGVVQSPRYKIIEKKQPVAFWCNPISGHNTLYWYLQNLGQGPELLIRYENEEAVDDSQLPKDRFSAERLKGVDSTLKIQPAELGDSAVYLCASSLELGQGAYEQFFGPGTRLTVL.

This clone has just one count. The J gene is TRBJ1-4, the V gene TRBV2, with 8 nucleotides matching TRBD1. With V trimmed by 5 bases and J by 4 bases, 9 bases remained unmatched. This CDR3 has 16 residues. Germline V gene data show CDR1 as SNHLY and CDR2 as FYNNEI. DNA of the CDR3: TGTGCCAGCAGTCCCCATCGGACAGGGAGTAATGAAAAACTGTTTTTT. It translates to CASSPHRTGSNEKLFF.

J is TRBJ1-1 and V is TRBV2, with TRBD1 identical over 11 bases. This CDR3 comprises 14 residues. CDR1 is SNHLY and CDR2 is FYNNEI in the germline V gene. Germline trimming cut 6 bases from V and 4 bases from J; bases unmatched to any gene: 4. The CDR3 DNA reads TGTGCCAGCAGGGGGACAGGGGGTGGCACTGAAGCTTTCTTT. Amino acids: CASRGTGGGTEAFF.

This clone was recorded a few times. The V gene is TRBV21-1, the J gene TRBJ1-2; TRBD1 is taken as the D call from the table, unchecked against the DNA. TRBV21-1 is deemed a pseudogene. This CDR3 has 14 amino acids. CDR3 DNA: TGTGCCAGCAGCAGACAGGAGACTAACTATGGCTACACCTTC. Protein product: CASSRQETNYGYTF.

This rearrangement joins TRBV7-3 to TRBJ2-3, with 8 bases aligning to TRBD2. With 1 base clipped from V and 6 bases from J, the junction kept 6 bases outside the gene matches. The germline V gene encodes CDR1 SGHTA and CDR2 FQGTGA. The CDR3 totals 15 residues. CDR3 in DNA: TGTGCCAGCAGCTTAATTGGGCTAGCGGGCGATACGCAGTATTTT. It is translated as CASSLIGLAGDTQYF.

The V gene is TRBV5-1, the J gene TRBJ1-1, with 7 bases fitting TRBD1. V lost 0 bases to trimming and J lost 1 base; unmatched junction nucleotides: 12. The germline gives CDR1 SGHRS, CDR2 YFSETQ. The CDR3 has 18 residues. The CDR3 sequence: CASSLGQGVTPPNTEAFF. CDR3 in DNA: TGCGCCAGCAGCTTGGGTCAGGGGGTAACGCCACCGAACACTGAAGCTTTCTTT.

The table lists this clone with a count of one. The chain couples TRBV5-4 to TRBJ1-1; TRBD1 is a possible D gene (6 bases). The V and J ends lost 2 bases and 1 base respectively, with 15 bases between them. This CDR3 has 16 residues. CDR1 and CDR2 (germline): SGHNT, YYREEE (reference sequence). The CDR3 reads CASSFIGGQGNTEAFF. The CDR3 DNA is TGTGCCAGCAGCTTTATTGGGGGGCAGGGGAACACTGAAGCTTTCTTT.